Sequencing of this T cell receptor beta chain was carried out in a study of T cell clones after liver transplantation. Whole-study context: In this trial, immunosuppression withdrawal was attempted within 2 years of liver transplant. Draws occurred before transplant, before withdrawal, and after complete or failed withdrawal.

A note on this clone: Its cognate antigen is unknown.

The CDR3 runs to 15 residues. The J segment lost 0 bases and the V segment lost 6 bases, leaving 5 bases of the junction unmatched. CDR1 MNHEY and CDR2 SMNVEV come from the germline V gene (reference sequence). Profiling relied on immunoSEQ multiplex PCR, and the TCRdb table lists in-frame clones only, not all of them. Here the sample spans under 55,000 clones, 70% to 90% being singletons. Study-level findings and limits: Small, mixed patient groups and varying post-transplant times limit these conclusions. Graft donor-reactive T cells may have migrated into the graft rather than being deleted.

The receptor comes from a human patient who received a liver transplant. Part of the T cells may come from the graft donor. The rearrangement joins TRBV27 to TRBJ1-2; 9 nucleotides line up with TRBD1. The sequencing used CD4+ T cells from blood, collected 24 months after liver transplant. The CDR3 nucleotides read TGTGCCAGCAGCTTTGGACAGGGGTCTAACTATGGCTACACCTTC. This translates into CASSFGQGSNYGYTF.